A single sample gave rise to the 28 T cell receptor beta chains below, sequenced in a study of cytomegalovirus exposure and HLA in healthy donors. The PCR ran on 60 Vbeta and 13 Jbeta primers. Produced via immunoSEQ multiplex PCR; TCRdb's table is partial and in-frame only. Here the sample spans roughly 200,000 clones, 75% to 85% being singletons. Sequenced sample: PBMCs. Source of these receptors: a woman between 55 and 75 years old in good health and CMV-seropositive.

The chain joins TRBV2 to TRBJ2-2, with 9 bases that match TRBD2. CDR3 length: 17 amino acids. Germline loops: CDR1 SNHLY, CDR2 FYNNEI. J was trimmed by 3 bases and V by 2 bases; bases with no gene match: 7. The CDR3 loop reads CASSEIAGVIDTGELFF. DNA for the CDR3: TGTGCCAGCAGTGAAATAGCGGGGGTTATTGACACCGGGGAGCTGTTTTTT.

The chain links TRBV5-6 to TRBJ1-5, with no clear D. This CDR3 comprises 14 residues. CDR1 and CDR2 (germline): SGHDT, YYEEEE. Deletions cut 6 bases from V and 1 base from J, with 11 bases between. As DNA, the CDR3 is TGTGCCAGCACCAGAGGTGTGAGCAATCAGCCCCAGCATTTT. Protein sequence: CASTRGVSNQPQHF.

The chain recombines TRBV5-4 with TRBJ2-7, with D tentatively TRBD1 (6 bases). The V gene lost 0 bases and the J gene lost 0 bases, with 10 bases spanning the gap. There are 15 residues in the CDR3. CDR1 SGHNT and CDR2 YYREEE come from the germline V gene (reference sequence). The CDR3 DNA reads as TGTGCCAGCAGCTTGGGCGGACAGAGCTCCTACGAGCAGTACTTC. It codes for CASSLGGQSSYEQYF.

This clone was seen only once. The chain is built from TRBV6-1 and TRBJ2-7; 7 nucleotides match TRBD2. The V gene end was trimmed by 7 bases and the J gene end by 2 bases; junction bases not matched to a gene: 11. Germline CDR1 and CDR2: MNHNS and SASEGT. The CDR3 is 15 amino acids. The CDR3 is CASTREAGLPYEQYF. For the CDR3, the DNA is TGTGCCAGCACCCGGGAGGCAGGGCTACCCTACGAGCAGTACTTC.

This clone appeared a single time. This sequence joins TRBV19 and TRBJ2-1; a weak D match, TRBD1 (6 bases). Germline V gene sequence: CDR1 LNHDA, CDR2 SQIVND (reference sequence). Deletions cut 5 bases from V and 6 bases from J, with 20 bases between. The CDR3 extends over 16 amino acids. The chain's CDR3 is CASSLYRAEGTNEQFF. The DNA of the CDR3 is TGTGCCAGTAGTCTTTACAGGGCTGAGGGTACCAATGAGCAGTTCTTC.

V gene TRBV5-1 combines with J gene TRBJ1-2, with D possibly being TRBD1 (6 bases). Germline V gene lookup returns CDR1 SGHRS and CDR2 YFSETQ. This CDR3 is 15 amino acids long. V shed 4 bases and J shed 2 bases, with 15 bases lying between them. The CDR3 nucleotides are TGCGCCAGCAGCACATTACCACAGGGAAACTATGGCTACACCTTC. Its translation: CASSTLPQGNYGYTF.

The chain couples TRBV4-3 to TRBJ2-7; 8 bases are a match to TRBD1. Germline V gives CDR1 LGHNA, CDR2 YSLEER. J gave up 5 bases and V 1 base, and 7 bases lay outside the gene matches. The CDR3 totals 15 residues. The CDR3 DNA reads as TGCGCCAGCAGCCAAGGTGGGGGCAGGGGGCACGAGCAGTACTTC. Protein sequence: CASSQGGGRGHEQYF.

CDR3 sequence (DNA): TGTGCCAGCAACCCGACAGGGGGCGGTCAGCCCCAGCATTTT. Its translation: CASNPTGGGQPQHF. The chain uses TRBV27 and TRBJ1-5, with TRBD1 matching over 10 bases. V lost 7 bases and J lost 6; bases outside the gene matches: 6. The CDR3 length is 14 residues. The germline V gene has CDR1 MNHEY and CDR2 SMNVEV (reference sequence).

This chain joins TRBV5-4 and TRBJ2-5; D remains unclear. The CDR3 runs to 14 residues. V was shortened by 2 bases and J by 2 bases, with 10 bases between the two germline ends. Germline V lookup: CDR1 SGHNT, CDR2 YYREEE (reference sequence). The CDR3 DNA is TGTGCCAGCAGCTTTTCAGCGACTCAAGAGACCCAGTACTTC. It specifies CASSFSATQETQYF. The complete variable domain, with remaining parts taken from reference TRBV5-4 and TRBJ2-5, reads ETGVTQSPTHLIKTRGQQVTLRCSSQSGHNTVSWYQQALGQGPQFIFQYYREEENGRGNFPPRFSGLQFPNYSSELNVNALELDDSALYLCASSFSATQETQYFGPGTRLLVL.

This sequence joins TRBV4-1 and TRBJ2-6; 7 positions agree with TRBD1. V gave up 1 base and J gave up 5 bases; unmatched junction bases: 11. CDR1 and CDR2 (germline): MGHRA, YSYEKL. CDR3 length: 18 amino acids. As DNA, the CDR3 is TGCGCCAGCAGCCAAGGTACACAGGGGAATCGGTGGGCCAACGTCCTGACTTTC. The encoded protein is CASSQGTQGNRWANVLTF.

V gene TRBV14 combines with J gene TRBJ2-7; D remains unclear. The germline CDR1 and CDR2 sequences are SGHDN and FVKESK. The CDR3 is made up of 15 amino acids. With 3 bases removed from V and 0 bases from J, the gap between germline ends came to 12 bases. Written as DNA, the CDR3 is TGTGCCAGCAGCCATCAGGCCTCCTCCTCCTACGAGCAGTACTTC. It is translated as CASSHQASSSYEQYF.

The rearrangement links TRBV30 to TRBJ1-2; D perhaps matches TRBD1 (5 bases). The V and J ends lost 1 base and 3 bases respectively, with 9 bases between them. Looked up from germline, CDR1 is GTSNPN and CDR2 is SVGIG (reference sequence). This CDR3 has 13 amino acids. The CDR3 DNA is TGTGCCTGGAGTGCGGACACCTACTATGGCTACACCTTC. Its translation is CAWSADTYYGYTF.

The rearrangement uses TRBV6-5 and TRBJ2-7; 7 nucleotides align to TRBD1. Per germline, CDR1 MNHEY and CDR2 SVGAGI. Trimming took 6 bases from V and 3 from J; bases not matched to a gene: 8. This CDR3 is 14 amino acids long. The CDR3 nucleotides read TGTGCCAGCAGCCGGGACAGCAAACTCTACGAGCAGTACTTC. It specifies CASSRDSKLYEQYF.

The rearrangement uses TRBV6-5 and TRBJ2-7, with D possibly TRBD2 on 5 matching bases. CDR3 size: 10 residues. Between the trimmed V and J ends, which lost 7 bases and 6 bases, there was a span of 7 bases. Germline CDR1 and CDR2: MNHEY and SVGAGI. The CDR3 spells CASTSGEQYF. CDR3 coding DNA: TGTGCCAGCACGAGCGGCGAGCAGTACTTC.

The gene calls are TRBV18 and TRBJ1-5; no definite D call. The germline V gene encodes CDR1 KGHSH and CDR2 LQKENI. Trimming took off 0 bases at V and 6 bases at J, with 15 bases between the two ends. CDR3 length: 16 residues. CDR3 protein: CASSPPRASTLQPQHF. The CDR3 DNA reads TGTGCCAGCTCACCACCGAGAGCGTCGACGCTTCAGCCCCAGCATTTT. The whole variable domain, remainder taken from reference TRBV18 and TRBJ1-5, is NAGVMQNPRHLVRRRGQEARLRCSPMKGHSHVYWYRQLPEEGLKFMVYLQKENIIDESGMPKERFSAEFPKEGPSILRIQQVVRGDSAAYFCASSPPRASTLQPQHFGDGTRLSIL.

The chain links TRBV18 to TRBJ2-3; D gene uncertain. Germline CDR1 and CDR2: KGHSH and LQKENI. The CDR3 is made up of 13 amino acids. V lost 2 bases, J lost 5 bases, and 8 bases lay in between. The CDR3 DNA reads TGTGCCAGCTCACCATCCACGAGAGATACGCAGTATTTT. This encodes CASSPSTRDTQYF.

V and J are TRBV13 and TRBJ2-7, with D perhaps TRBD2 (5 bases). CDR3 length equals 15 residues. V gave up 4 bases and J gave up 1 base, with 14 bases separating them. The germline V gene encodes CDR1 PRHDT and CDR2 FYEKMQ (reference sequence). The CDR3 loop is CASSSSREGSYEQYF. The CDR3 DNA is TGTGCCAGCAGCTCCTCACGGGAAGGGTCCTACGAGCAGTACTTC.

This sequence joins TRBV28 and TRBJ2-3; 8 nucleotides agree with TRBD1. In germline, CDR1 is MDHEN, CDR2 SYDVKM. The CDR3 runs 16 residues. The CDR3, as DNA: TGTTTGTGCGGGGCAGGGGGCATTTTAAGCACAGATACGCAGTATTTT. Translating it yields CLCGAGGILSTDTQYF. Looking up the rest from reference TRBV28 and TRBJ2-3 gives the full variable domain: DVKVTQSSRYLVKRTGEKVFLECVQDMDHENMFWYRQDPGLGLRLIYFSYDVKMKEKGDIPEGYSVSREKKERFSLILESASTNQTSMYLCLCGAGGILSTDTQYFGPGTRLTVL.

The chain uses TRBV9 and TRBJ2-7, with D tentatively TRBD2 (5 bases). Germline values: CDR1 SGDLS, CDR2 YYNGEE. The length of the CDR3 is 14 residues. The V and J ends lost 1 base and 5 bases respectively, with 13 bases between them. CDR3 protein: CASSVRSGNDEQYF. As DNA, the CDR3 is TGTGCCAGCAGCGTACGGTCGGGGAACGACGAGCAGTACTTC. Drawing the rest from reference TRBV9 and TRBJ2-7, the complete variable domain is DSGVTQTPKHLITATGQRVTLRCSPRSGDLSVYWYQQSLDQGLQFLIQYYNGEERAKGNILERFSAQQFPDLHSELNLSSLELGDSALYFCASSVRSGNDEQYFGPGTRLTVT.

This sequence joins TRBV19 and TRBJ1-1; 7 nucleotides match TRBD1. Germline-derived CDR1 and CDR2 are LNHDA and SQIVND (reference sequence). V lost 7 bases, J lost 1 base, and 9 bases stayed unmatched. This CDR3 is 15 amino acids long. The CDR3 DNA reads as TGTGCCAGTACCCCCCTGGGACAGCCGAACACTGAAGCTTTCTTT. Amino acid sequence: CASTPLGQPNTEAFF. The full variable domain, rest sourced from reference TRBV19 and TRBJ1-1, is DGGITQSPKYLFRKEGQNVTLSCEQNLNHDAMYWYRQDPGQGLRLIYYSQIVNDFQKGDIAEGYSVSREKKESFPLTVTSAQKNPTAFYLCASTPLGQPNTEAFFGQGTRLTVV.

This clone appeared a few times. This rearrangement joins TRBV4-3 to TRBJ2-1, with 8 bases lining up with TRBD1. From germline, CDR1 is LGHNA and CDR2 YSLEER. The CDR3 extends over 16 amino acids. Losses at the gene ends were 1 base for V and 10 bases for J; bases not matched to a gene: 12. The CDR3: CASSQGAGGAAREQFF. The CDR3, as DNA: TGCGCCAGCAGCCAAGGGGCAGGGGGCGCGGCCCGCGAGCAGTTCTTC.

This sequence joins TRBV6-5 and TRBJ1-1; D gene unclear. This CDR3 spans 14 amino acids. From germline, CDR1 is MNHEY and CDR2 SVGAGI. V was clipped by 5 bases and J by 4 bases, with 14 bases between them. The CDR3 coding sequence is TGTGCCAGCAGTACCCCCGGGGTAGTCACTGAAGCTTTCTTT. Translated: CASSTPGVVTEAFF.

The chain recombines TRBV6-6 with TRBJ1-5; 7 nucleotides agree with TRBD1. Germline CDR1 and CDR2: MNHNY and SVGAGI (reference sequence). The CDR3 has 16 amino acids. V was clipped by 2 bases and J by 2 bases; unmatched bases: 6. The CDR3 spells CASSYGVGGGNQPQHF. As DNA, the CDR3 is TGTGCCAGCAGTTACGGTGTAGGGGGCGGCAATCAGCCCCAGCATTTT.

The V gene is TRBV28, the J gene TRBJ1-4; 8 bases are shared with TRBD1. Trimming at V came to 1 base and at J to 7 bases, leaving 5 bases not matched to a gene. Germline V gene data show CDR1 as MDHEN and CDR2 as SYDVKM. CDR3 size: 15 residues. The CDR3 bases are TGTGCCAGCAGTTTATTAGGACAGGGCAGTGAAAAACTGTTTTTT. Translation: CASSLLGQGSEKLFF.

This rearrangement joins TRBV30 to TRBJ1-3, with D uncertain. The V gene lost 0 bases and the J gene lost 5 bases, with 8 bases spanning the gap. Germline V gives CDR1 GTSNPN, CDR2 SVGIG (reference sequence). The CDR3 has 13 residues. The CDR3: CAWSVLARNTIYF. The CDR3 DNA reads TGTGCCTGGAGTGTCCTAGCCCGAAACACCATATATTTT.

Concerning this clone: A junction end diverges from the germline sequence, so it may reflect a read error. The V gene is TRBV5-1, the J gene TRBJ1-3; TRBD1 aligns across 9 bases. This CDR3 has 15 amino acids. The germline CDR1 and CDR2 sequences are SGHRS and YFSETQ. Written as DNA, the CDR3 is TGCGCCAGCAGCTCCCCCGTGGGACAGGGAAGCACCATATATTTT. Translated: CASSSPVGQGSTIYF.

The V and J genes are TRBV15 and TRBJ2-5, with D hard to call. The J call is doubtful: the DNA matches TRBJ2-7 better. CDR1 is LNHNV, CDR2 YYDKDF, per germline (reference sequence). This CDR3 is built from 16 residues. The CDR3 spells CATSRGRGEVSYEQYF. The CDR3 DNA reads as TGTGCCACCAGCAGAGGGAGAGGAGAGGTTTCCTACGAGCAGTACTTC.

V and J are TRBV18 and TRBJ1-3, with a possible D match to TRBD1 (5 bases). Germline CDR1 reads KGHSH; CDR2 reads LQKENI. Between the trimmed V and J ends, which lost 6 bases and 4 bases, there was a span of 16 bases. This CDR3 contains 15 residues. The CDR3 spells CASSPRQSDGNTIYF. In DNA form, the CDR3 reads TGTGCCAGCTCCCCTAGACAGTCTGACGGAAACACCATATATTTT.